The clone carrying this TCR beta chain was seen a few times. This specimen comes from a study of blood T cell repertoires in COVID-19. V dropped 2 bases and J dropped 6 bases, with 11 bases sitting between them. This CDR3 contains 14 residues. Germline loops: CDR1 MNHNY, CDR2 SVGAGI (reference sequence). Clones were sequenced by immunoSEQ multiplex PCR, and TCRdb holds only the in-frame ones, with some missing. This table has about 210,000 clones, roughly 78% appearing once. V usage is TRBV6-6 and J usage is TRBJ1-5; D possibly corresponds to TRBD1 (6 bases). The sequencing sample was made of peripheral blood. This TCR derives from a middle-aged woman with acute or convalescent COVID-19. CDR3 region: CASSYRQEGQPQHF. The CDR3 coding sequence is TGTGCCAGCAGTTACCGACAGGAAGGTCAGCCCCAGCATTTT.